These 8 T cell receptor beta chains were all obtained from the same sample, sequenced in a study of blood T cell repertoires in COVID-19. Here immunoSEQ multiplex PCR was the method, and the copy in TCRdb shows in-frame clones only, minus some. The sample has around 120,000 clones, over 70% seen once; the top ten hold roughly 29%. The sequencing input was peripheral blood. The origin of the receptors is a woman in her seventies with acute or convalescent COVID-19.

This clone was seen once. V and J are TRBV5-1 and TRBJ2-1; 15 bases agree with TRBD2. CDR3 size: 18 residues. CDR1 is SGHRS and CDR2 is YFSETQ in the germline V gene. The V and J ends lost 4 bases and 0 bases, in that order; junction bases with no gene match: 5. The CDR3 protein is CASSPGTSGGYSYNEQFF. The CDR3 DNA sequence: TGCGCCAGCAGCCCGGGGACTAGCGGGGGGTACTCCTACAATGAGCAGTTCTTC.

The chain carries TRBV28 and TRBJ1-1; 8 nucleotides line up with TRBD1. The ends lost 5 bases at V and 2 bases at J; junction bases unmatched: 13. This CDR3 has 17 residues. CDR1 and CDR2 (germline): MDHEN, SYDVKM. CDR3: CASSPRTGKGGNTEAFF. The DNA for the CDR3 is TGTGCCAGCAGTCCGCGGACAGGGAAAGGGGGAAACACTGAAGCTTTCTTT.

This clone showed up just a few times. CDR3 residues: CSVMRPMNTEAFF. The CDR3 DNA reads TGCAGCGTTATGAGGCCGATGAACACTGAAGCTTTCTTT. The genes are TRBV29-1 and TRBJ1-1, with unresolved D. The germline V gene encodes CDR1 SQVTM and CDR2 ANQGSEA. The length of the CDR3 is 13 residues. With 5 bases removed from V and 0 bases from J, the gap between germline ends came to 10 bases.

This chain links TRBV18 with TRBJ1-1; D is unresolved. Germline V gene sequence: CDR1 KGHSH, CDR2 LQKENI. The CDR3 extends over 13 amino acids. Trimming left V 3 bases short and J 4 bases short, with 9 bases between. CDR3: CASSPVESTEAFF. The CDR3 bases are TGTGCCAGCTCACCGGTAGAGAGCACTGAAGCTTTCTTT.

The count of this clone is one. This chain joins TRBV28 and TRBJ1-2; D may be TRBD1 (6 bases). Germline V gene data show CDR1 as MDHEN and CDR2 as SYDVKM. CDR3 size: 14 residues. The V gene lost 6 bases and the J gene lost 5 bases, with 16 bases spanning the gap. CDR3 loop: CASRTTGKPYGYTF. The DNA of the CDR3 is TGTGCCAGCAGGACTACAGGGAAACCTTATGGCTACACCTTC.

This chain joins TRBV24-1 and TRBJ1-2, with D perhaps TRBD1 (5 bases). With 5 bases removed from V and 7 bases from J, the gap between germline ends came to 10 bases. The germline CDR1 and CDR2 sequences are KGHDR and SFDVKD. The CDR3 spans 12 residues. As DNA, the CDR3 is TGTGCCACCAGTGCCACGACAGCTGGCTACACCTTC. It is translated as CATSATTAGYTF.

CDR3 residues: CASSFNPGEAFF. For the CDR3, the DNA is TGTGCCAGCAGCTTTAATCCGGGGGAAGCTTTCTTT. The chain joins TRBV7-9 to TRBJ1-1; unclear D gene. Trimming removed 3 bases at V and 8 bases at J, with 10 bases between. The germline V gene has CDR1 SEHNR and CDR2 FQNEAQ (reference sequence). CDR3 length: 12 residues.

This clone was observed once. The chain recombines TRBV11-3 with TRBJ2-5, with D tentatively TRBD2 (6 bases). Germline assignment: CDR1 SGHNT and CDR2 YENEEA. This CDR3 comprises 14 residues. V lost 3 bases and J lost 1, with 9 bases in between. DNA for the CDR3: TGTGCCAGCAGCTTTGCGGGGTCCCAAGAGACCCAGTACTTC. It is translated as CASSFAGSQETQYF. Based on the CDR3 plus reference TRBV11-3 and TRBJ2-5, the full variable domain is EAGVVQSPRYKIIEKKQPVAFWCNPISGHNTLYWYLQNLGQGPELLIRYENEEAVDDSQLPKDRFSAERLKGVDSTLKIQPAELGDSAVYLCASSFAGSQETQYFGPGTRLLVL.